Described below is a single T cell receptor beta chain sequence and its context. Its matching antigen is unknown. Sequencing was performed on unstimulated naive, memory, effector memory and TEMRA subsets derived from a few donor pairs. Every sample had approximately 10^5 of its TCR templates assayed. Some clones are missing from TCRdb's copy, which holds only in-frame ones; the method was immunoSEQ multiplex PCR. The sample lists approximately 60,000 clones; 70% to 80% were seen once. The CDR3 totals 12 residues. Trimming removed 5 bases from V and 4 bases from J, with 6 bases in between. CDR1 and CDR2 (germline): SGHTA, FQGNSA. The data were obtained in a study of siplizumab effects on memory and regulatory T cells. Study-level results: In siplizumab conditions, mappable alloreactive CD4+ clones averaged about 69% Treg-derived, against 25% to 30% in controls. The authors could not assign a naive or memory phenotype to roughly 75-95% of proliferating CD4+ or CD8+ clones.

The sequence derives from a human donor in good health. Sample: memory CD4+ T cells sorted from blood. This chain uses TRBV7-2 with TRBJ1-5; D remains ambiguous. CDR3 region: CASSQYNQPQHF. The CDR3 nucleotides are TGTGCCAGCAGCCAATATAATCAGCCCCAGCATTTT.